The 20 T cell receptor beta chains reported below all come from one sample, sequenced in a study of HIV-infected children after antiretroviral therapy interruption (dated by TCRdb to between 2018 and 2020). The library was made by 3' RACE. Sequencing was performed on an Illumina MiSeq. TCR libraries were generated from RNA by a 3' RACE protocol incorporating unique molecular identifiers so that PCR amplification bias could be corrected. The public reads were reprocessed in TCRdb via fastp at Q25 and MiXCR, keeping in-frame beta chains. Records with the same CDR3 protein are collapsed into one entry carrying the most frequent genes and DNA. Counted in this sample were about 89,000 distinct CDR3 sequences; around 6.9% of them appeared once. The ten biggest clones cover 1.1% of the sample. The treatment or condition label on this specimen signifies: PENTA 11 planned treatment interruption arm or continuous ART arm.

The sequencing used CD45RA+ CD4+ T cells from PBMCs, pooled from several time points, collected from a donor given antiretroviral therapy, either interrupted or continuous. The cell subset or site label of this sample denotes: naive CD4+ CD45RA+ CD45RO- T cells. These receptors were collected from a pool of human donors with HIV.

This clonotype has a handful of counts. This chain connects TRBV6-6 to TRBJ2-1; a weak D match, TRBD1 (8 bases). V was pared by 8 bases and J by 9 bases, with 23 bases between. Germline V gene sequence: CDR1 MNHNY, CDR2 SVGAGI (reference sequence). There are 15 residues in the CDR3. The chain's CDR3 is CASGDATGEGAEQFF. CDR3 bases: TGTGCCAGCGGTGATGCGACAGGGGAGGGTGCTGAGCAGTTCTTC.

The CDR3, as DNA: TGTGCCAGCAGATCTGGGAGTTGGTCGGGTAGCAATCAGCCCCAGCATTTT. Encoded protein: CASRSGSWSGSNQPQHF. This chain uses TRBV27 with TRBJ1-5, with D unclear. This CDR3 has 17 amino acids. Trimming removed 6 bases at V and 0 bases at J, with 18 bases between. CDR1 is MNHEY and CDR2 is SMNVEV in the germline V gene (reference sequence).

This clonotype has ten or more counts. V is TRBV27 and J is TRBJ2-7; 12 bases align to TRBD2. The V segment lost 5 bases and the J segment 5 bases; nucleotides outside the gene matches: 7. CDR3 length equals 15 residues. Germline-derived CDR1 and CDR2 are MNHEY and SMNVEV (reference sequence). CDR3 sequence reads: CASSTRLAGDHEQYF. CDR3 coding DNA: TGTGCCAGCAGTACAAGACTAGCGGGAGACCACGAGCAGTACTTC.

This clonotype appeared many times. The chain recombines TRBV25-1 with TRBJ1-3; the D is unclear. Germline-derived CDR1 and CDR2 are MGHDK and SYGVNS. The CDR3 runs to 14 residues. The V gene lost 3 bases and the J gene lost 0 bases, with 6 bases spanning the gap. The CDR3 nucleotides are TGTGCCAGCAGTGACACCATCTCTGGAAACACCATATATTTT. Protein: CASSDTISGNTIYF.

The chain joins TRBV27 to TRBJ2-4; 10 bases are shared with TRBD1. The CDR3 sequence is 13 residues long. V dropped 6 bases and J dropped 7; count of bases not matched to a gene: 3. The germline V gene has CDR1 MNHEY and CDR2 SMNVEV (reference sequence). CDR3 protein: CASSQGQGNIQYF. In DNA, the CDR3 is TGTGCCAGCAGCCAGGGACAGGGGAACATTCAGTACTTC.

The chain couples TRBV2 to TRBJ2-1; TRBD1 is a possible D gene (5 bases). With 6 bases removed from V and 1 base from J, the gap between germline ends came to 7 bases. The V gene's germline CDR1 is SNHLY and CDR2 FYNNEI. The CDR3 consists of 13 residues. The CDR3 loop is CASRGDSYNEQFF. The CDR3 DNA is TGTGCCAGCAGAGGGGATTCCTACAATGAGCAGTTCTTC.

This clonotype has at least ten counts. The CDR3 protein is CASSFAKTGHQETQYF. As DNA, the CDR3 is TGCGCCAGCAGCTTCGCAAAGACAGGGCACCAAGAGACCCAGTACTTC. The rearrangement joins TRBV5-1 to TRBJ2-5, with 7 bases that match TRBD1. Looked up from germline, CDR1 is SGHRS and CDR2 is YFSETQ. This CDR3 has 16 residues. V trimming: 2 bases; J trimming: 0 bases; junction bases outside the gene matches: 7.

This clonotype has ten or more counts. The chain links TRBV10-3 to TRBJ2-3, with 7 bases lining up with TRBD1. The CDR3 is 13 amino acids. V gave up 2 bases and J gave up 5 bases; unmatched junction bases: 1. Germline CDR1 and CDR2: ENHRY and SYGVKD. This chain's CDR3 is CAISEGTEDTQYF. For the CDR3, the DNA is TGTGCCATCAGTGAGGGGACAGAAGATACGCAGTATTTT.

This chain links TRBV29-1 with TRBJ1-6, with 12 bases aligning to TRBD1. V shed 5 bases, J shed 7 bases, and the junction held 18 bases outside the gene matches. The CDR3 totals 19 residues. Germline values: CDR1 SQVTM, CDR2 ANQGSEA. The CDR3 is CSVPRPGQGAPWRNSPLHF. CDR3 bases: TGCAGCGTTCCCAGGCCGGGACAGGGGGCTCCTTGGCGCAATTCACCCCTCCACTTT.

This clonotype was recorded at least ten times. The junction does not match germline at one end; this may be a read error. J is TRBJ2-5 and V is TRBV19; 10 nucleotides agree with TRBD1. The CDR3 has 14 amino acids. Germline V gene sequence: CDR1 LNHDA, CDR2 SQIVND (reference sequence). CDR3 loop: CASSTRDRGDTQYF. For the CDR3, the DNA is TGTGCCAGCAGTACCCGGGACAGGGGAGACACCCAGTACTTT.

This clonotype was counted at least ten times. V usage is TRBV6-1 and J usage is TRBJ2-3, with 8 bases identical to TRBD1. The V gene end was trimmed by 0 bases and the J gene end by 5 bases; junction bases not matched to a gene: 7. The germline gives CDR1 MNHNS, CDR2 SASEGT. The CDR3 is made up of 16 amino acids. The CDR3 spells CASSEAGRGLEDTQYF. The CDR3 nucleotides read TGTGCCAGCAGTGAAGCCGGCAGGGGGCTTGAAGATACGCAGTATTTT.

In this sample, this clonotype turned up many times. J is TRBJ1-2 and V is TRBV5-1, with TRBD1 identical over 9 bases. The germline V gene has CDR1 SGHRS and CDR2 YFSETQ. The ends lost 0 bases at V and 2 bases at J; junction bases unmatched: 5. The CDR3 loop spans 16 amino acids. The CDR3 loop is CASSLARQGENYGYTF. DNA of the CDR3: TGCGCCAGCAGCTTGGCCCGACAGGGGGAAAACTATGGCTACACCTTC.

This clonotype was counted at least ten times. The chain has TRBV12-3 or TRBV12-4 and TRBJ1-5, with 7 bases lining up with TRBD1. The CDR3 is 15 residues long. The J segment lost 4 bases and the V segment lost 3 bases, leaving 6 bases of the junction unmatched. The CDR3 DNA reads as TGTGCCAGCAGTTTGGACAGGATGGGGAATCAGCCCCAGCATTTT. This sequence encodes CASSLDRMGNQPQHF.

This clonotype was seen at least ten times. V and J are TRBV20-1 and TRBJ2-1; 8 bases map to TRBD2. V lost 6 bases to trimming and J lost 6 bases; unmatched junction nucleotides: 22. This CDR3 is 18 amino acids long. The germline V gene has CDR1 DFQATT and CDR2 SNEGSKA (reference sequence). In DNA, the CDR3 is TGCAGTGCGCAAGGAGGACCGAATTATAGCGGGACTAGCAATGAGCAGTTCTTC. Its translation: CSAQGGPNYSGTSNEQFF.

In this sample, this clonotype turned up many times. Germline and junction disagree at one end, which may indicate a read error. The chain recombines TRBV29-1 with TRBJ2-1, with D maybe TRBD2 (6 bases). There are 9 residues in the CDR3. Germline CDR1 and CDR2: SQVTM and ANQGSEA. This CDR3 is CSVEVGGRF. The CDR3, as DNA: TGCAGCGTTGAAGTGGGAGGCCGCTTC.

This clonotype was counted only a few times. This chain's CDR3 is CASYGMELFF. CDR3 DNA: TGTGCCAGCTACGGAATGGAACTGTTTTTT. V is TRBV6-1 and J is TRBJ1-4; no clear D. CDR1 and CDR2 (germline): MNHNS, SASEGT. Trimming cost V 8 bases and J 12 bases, with 10 bases left between them. The CDR3 runs to 10 residues.

This clonotype has ten or more counts. The rearrangement links TRBV5-6 to TRBJ2-5; D not certain. Trimming took off 1 base at V and 5 bases at J, with 15 bases between the two ends. The CDR3 length is 15 residues. Germline-derived CDR1 and CDR2 are SGHDT and YYEEEE. In DNA form, the CDR3 reads TGTGCCAGCAGCTTGATCGTGAGGAGAATGGAGACCCAGTACTTC. Encoded protein: CASSLIVRRMETQYF. The whole variable domain, remainder taken from reference TRBV5-6 and TRBJ2-5, is DAGVTQSPTHLIKTRGQQVTLRCSPKSGHDTVSWYQQALGQGPQFIFQYYEEEERQRGNFPDRFSGHQFPNYSSELNVNALLLGDSALYLCASSLIVRRMETQYFGPGTRLLVL.

This clonotype was observed at least ten times. The chain couples TRBV6-2 or TRBV6-3 to TRBJ1-1; no clear D gene. This CDR3 spans 13 amino acids. Germline CDR1 is MNHEY and CDR2 is SVGEGT. V was trimmed by 6 bases and J by 3 bases, leaving 11 bases between them. The CDR3 nucleotides read TGTGCCAGCAGGAATACAGAGGACACTGAAGCTTTCTTT. Translation: CASRNTEDTEAFF.

In this sample, this clonotype turned up many times. The rearrangement links TRBV19 to TRBJ1-5, with TRBD1 matching 9 bases. V lost 4 bases to trimming and J lost 6 bases; unmatched junction nucleotides: 1. CDR3 length: 13 residues. Germline CDR1 reads LNHDA; CDR2 reads SQIVND (reference sequence). Here the CDR3 reads CASSKDRGQPQHF. The CDR3 DNA follows: TGTGCCAGTAGTAAGGACAGGGGTCAGCCCCAGCATTTT.

This clonotype was found many times. The chain uses TRBV27 and TRBJ2-4, with D perhaps TRBD1 (5 bases). CDR1 is MNHEY and CDR2 is SMNVEV in the germline V gene (reference sequence). Deletions cut 5 bases from V and 1 base from J, with 12 bases between. The CDR3 is made up of 15 amino acids. CDR3 DNA sequence: TGTGCCAGCAGTCCCATGGCAGGGGCCAAAAACATTCAGTACTTC. Amino acids: CASSPMAGAKNIQYF.